This T cell receptor (beta chain) was identified in a study of cytomegalovirus exposure and HLA in healthy donors. Study details: Prior work identified 100 million to 130 million unique TCR beta sequences in some 180 million T cells.

This clone has only a few counts. The CDR3 is made up of 14 amino acids. The germline V gene encodes CDR1 MNHEY and CDR2 SMNVEV (reference sequence). V was clipped by 4 bases and J by 4 bases, with 13 bases between them. 60 Vbeta and 13 Jbeta primers were used in PCR. TCRdb's copy holds only in-frame clones and misses some; the assay was immunoSEQ multiplex PCR. The table lists approximately 86,000 clones, over 70% of them singletons. What was sequenced was PBMCs. The receptor was isolated from a man in his forties in good health and CMV-seronegative. This chain joins TRBV27 and TRBJ1-2; tentatively, D is TRBD1 (5 bases). CDR3 sequence reads: CASSSPGLTYGYTF. The CDR3, as DNA: TGTGCCAGCAGTTCTCCGGGACTGACCTATGGCTACACCTTC.